A single sample gave rise to the 3 T cell receptor beta chains below, sequenced in a study of OX40 agonist ivuxolimab in advanced cancers. Repertoires were generated with immunoSEQ multiplex PCR, while TCRdb's copy carries only in-frame clones and drops some. The table includes around 95,000 clones, 80% to 95% detected once. The sample was CD4+ or CD8+ T cells sorted from blood, taken in a trial of the OX40 agonist ivuxolimab. The origin of the receptors is an adult with an advanced solid tumor such as melanoma, head and neck, liver or kidney cancer.

The CDR3, as DNA: TGTGCCAGCAGCTTTCGGGGACATACGGTCACCGGGGAGCTGTTTTTT. Protein sequence: CASSFRGHTVTGELFF. The chain links TRBV7-9 to TRBJ2-2; D is possibly TRBD1 (6 bases). The CDR3 totals 16 residues. Germline values: CDR1 SEHNR, CDR2 FQNEAQ (reference sequence). V lost 3 bases, J lost 4 bases, and 15 bases lay in between. The variable domain in full, with the rest retrieved from reference TRBV7-9 and TRBJ2-2, is DTGVSQNPRHKITKRGQNVTFRCDPISEHNRLYWYRQTLGQGPEFLTYFQNEAQLEKSRLLSDRFSAERPKGSFSTLEIQRTEQGDSAMYLCASSFRGHTVTGELFFGEGSRLTVL.

This chain connects TRBV14 to TRBJ2-1; 16 nucleotides align to TRBD2. With V trimmed by 3 bases and J by 9 bases, 5 bases remained unmatched. There are 16 residues in the CDR3. Per the germline V gene, CDR1 is SGHDN and CDR2 is FVKESK. The CDR3 nucleotides are TGTGCCAGCAGCCAGCCCGGGACTAGCGGGAGGGGTGAGCAGTTCTTC. Its protein product is CASSQPGTSGRGEQFF.

This rearrangement joins TRBV18 to TRBJ2-6; 7 bases map to TRBD1. Germline-derived CDR1 and CDR2 are KGHSH and LQKENI. V shed 1 base, J shed 0 bases, and the junction held 6 bases outside the gene matches. This CDR3 spans 18 amino acids. This CDR3 is CASSPQGQKSSGANVLTF. The CDR3, as DNA: TGTGCCAGCTCACCACAGGGACAGAAGAGCTCTGGGGCCAACGTCCTGACTTTC.